Presented here are 13 T cell receptor beta chains from one specimen sequenced in a study of neurological immune-mediated disorders. TCRdb analysed the 5' RACE reads with MiXCR anew, one entry per CDR3 protein. The sample has approximately 58,000 distinct CDR3 sequences; 11% are singletons. The specimen sequenced was PBMCs. These receptors came from a man aged 55 to 70 in good health.

This clonotype was observed many times. The chain is built from TRBV3-1 and TRBJ1-1; D unresolved. Trimming removed 0 bases at V and 1 base at J, with 6 bases between. The germline gives CDR1 LGHDT, CDR2 YNNKEL (reference sequence). CDR3 length: 14 residues. As DNA, the CDR3 is TGTGCCAGCAGCCAAGAAACGGGGAACACTGAAGCTTTCTTT. This translates into CASSQETGNTEAFF. The full variable domain, with the rest looked up from reference TRBV3-1 and TRBJ1-1, is DTAVSQTPKYLVTQMGNDKSIKCEQNLGHDTMYWYKQDSKKFLKIMFSYNNKELIINETVPNRFSPKSPDKAHLNLHINSLELGDSAVYFCASSQETGNTEAFFGQGTRLTVV.

This clonotype was counted at least ten times. This sequence joins TRBV20-1 and TRBJ1-2, with 8 nucleotides matching TRBD1. This CDR3 region has 14 residues. The V gene's germline CDR1 is DFQATT and CDR2 SNEGSKA (reference sequence). The V gene end was trimmed by 3 bases and the J gene end by 5 bases; junction bases not matched to a gene: 8. Here the CDR3 reads CSARRTGGYYGYTF. The CDR3 nucleotides read TGCAGTGCTAGGCGTACAGGGGGGTATTATGGCTACACCTTC.

This clonotype was recorded at least ten times. This chain uses TRBV7-2 with TRBJ1-6; a weak D match, TRBD1 (6 bases). CDR3 length: 14 amino acids. V dropped 5 bases and J dropped 12 bases, with 17 bases sitting between them. CDR1 is SGHTA and CDR2 is FQGNSA in the germline V gene. CDR3 in DNA: TGTGCCAGCAGCCGACGACAGGCTCCGGGACCCCTCCACTTT. As protein: CASSRRQAPGPLHF.

This clonotype was picked up many times. V and J are TRBV15 and TRBJ2-5; a possible D gene is TRBD2 (5 bases). The germline CDR1 and CDR2 sequences are LNHNV and YYDKDF (reference sequence). The V end lost 0 bases, the J end lost 5 bases, and 10 bases lay between the germline ends. The CDR3 has 14 amino acids. CDR3 nucleotide sequence: TGTGCCACCAGCAGAGATTTTAGGAGGGAGACCCAGTACTTC. It translates to CATSRDFRRETQYF.

This clonotype occurred many times. The J gene is TRBJ2-1, the V gene TRBV28, with TRBD1 identical over 9 bases. This CDR3 contains 11 residues. Per germline, CDR1 MDHEN and CDR2 SYDVKM. The chain's CDR3 is CAQGAKDEQFF. The CDR3 DNA is TGTGCACAGGGGGCGAAGGATGAGCAGTTCTTC.

This clonotype was detected ten times or more. This sequence joins TRBV18 and TRBJ1-3, with a possible D match to TRBD1 (6 bases). V was cut by 3 bases and J by 0 bases, with 12 bases left in between. CDR1 and CDR2 from the germline V gene are KGHSH and LQKENI. The CDR3 is 16 amino acids. The CDR3 loop reads CASSPTDSRSGNTIYF. The DNA of the CDR3 is TGTGCCAGCTCACCTACGGACAGTCGCTCTGGAAACACCATATATTTT.

V usage is TRBV7-6 and J usage is TRBJ2-2, with D possibly matching TRBD1 (6 bases). V lost 3 bases, J lost 3 bases, and 11 bases lay in between. This CDR3 comprises 15 residues. CDR1 is SGHVS and CDR2 is FNYEAQ in the germline V gene. The CDR3 loop reads CASSFLTGHTGELFF. CDR3 sequence (DNA): TGTGCCAGCAGCTTTCTTACAGGGCACACCGGGGAGCTGTTTTTT.

This clonotype was found many times. V is TRBV7-2 and J is TRBJ2-1, with 15 positions matching TRBD2. This CDR3 region has 18 residues. The junction had 12 bases not matched to a gene; V was cut back by 4 bases and J by 8 bases. Germline V CDR1 and CDR2: SGHTA, FQGNSA. The CDR3 nucleotides read TGTGCCAGCAGCTCATCGGGACTAGCGGGGGGACTACTTGATGAGCAGTTCTTC. Protein sequence: CASSSSGLAGGLLDEQFF.

This sequence joins TRBV5-5 and TRBJ1-5; D is unclear. Trimming removed 0 bases at V and 3 bases at J, with 10 bases between. Germline V lookup: CDR1 SGHKS, CDR2 YYEKEE (reference sequence). CDR3 size: 15 residues. In nucleotides, the CDR3 is TGTGCCAGCAGCTTGGCAGTGAACTCCAATCAGCCCCAGCATTTT. Translation gives CASSLAVNSNQPQHF.

This clonotype was counted ten times or more. This chain connects TRBV7-2 to TRBJ2-1; 14 bases match TRBD2. The germline CDR1 and CDR2 sequences are SGHTA and FQGNSA. The V segment lost 4 bases and the J segment 14 bases; nucleotides outside the gene matches: 7. This CDR3 has 14 amino acids. The CDR3 nucleotides are TGTGCCAGCAGCTCGGGACTAGCGGGGGAAAAGGAGTTCTTC. Its translation: CASSSGLAGEKEFF.

In its sample, this clonotype was seen many times. V usage is TRBV7-2 and J usage is TRBJ2-6, with 10 bases matching TRBD1. The CDR3 totals 12 residues. Trimming removed 6 bases from V and 17 bases from J; junction bases left unmatched: 7. Germline V CDR1 and CDR2: SGHTA, FQGNSA. CDR3 amino acids: CASRSDRGPLTF. CDR3 nucleotides: TGTGCCAGCAGATCCGACAGGGGGCCTTTGACTTTC.

This clonotype showed up many times. The genes are TRBV20-1 and TRBJ1-3; D ambiguous. This CDR3 is 13 amino acids long. From germline, CDR1 is DFQATT and CDR2 SNEGSKA (reference sequence). V was clipped by 3 bases and J by 2 bases, with 8 bases between them. For the CDR3, the DNA is TGCAGTGCTAGCATAGGGCCTGGAAACACCATATATTTT. Translated, it gives CSASIGPGNTIYF.

This clonotype has at least ten counts. The chain recombines TRBV11-2 with TRBJ2-3, with TRBD1 matching over 9 bases. Germline V gene data show CDR1 as SGHAT and CDR2 as FQNNGV. V dropped 5 bases and J dropped 1; count of bases not matched to a gene: 4. The CDR3 has 15 amino acids. The DNA for the CDR3 is TGTGCCAGCAGCCGAACAGGGGGCGGCACAGATACGCAGTATTTT. The encoded protein is CASSRTGGGTDTQYF.